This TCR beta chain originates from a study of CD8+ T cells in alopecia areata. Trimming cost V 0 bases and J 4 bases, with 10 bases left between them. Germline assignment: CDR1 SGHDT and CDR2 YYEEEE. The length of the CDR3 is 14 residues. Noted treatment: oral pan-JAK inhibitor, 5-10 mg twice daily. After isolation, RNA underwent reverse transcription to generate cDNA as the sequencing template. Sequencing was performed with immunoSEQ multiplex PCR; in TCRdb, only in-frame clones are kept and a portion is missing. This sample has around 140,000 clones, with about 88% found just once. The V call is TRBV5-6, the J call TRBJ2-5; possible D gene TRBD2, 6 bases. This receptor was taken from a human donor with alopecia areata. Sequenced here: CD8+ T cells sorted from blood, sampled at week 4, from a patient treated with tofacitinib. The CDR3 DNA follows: TGTGCCAGCAGCTTGGAGGCAGCGGGAGAGACCCAGTACTTC. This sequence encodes CASSLEAAGETQYF.